The 30 T cell receptor beta chains reported below all come from one sample, sequenced in a study of chemoradiotherapy in HPV16-positive cancers. Sequenced by immunoSEQ multiplex PCR; TCRdb stores in-frame clones only, minus some. This table has about 7,900 clones, around 81% appearing once. This material was obtained from a patient who underwent chemoradiotherapy. The origin of the receptors is a human donor with HPV-associated anogenital cancer.

This chain connects TRBV6-1 to TRBJ2-1; D is uncertain. Germline loops: CDR1 MNHNS, CDR2 SASEGT. CDR3 size: 15 residues. Trimming removed 5 bases from V and 0 bases from J, with 11 bases in between. CDR3 loop: CASSPGSGSYNEQFF. CDR3 sequence (DNA): TGTGCCAGCAGTCCCGGGTCAGGCTCCTACAATGAGCAGTTCTTC.

The J gene is TRBJ2-7, the V gene TRBV29-1; no clear D gene. Deletions cut 6 bases from V and 2 bases from J, with 8 bases between. Germline V CDR1 and CDR2: SQVTM, ANQGSEA. The CDR3 loop spans 11 amino acids. CDR3: CSVMGTYEQYF. Here the CDR3 DNA reads TGCAGCGTGATGGGTACCTACGAGCAGTACTTC.

The chain carries TRBV19 and TRBJ2-1; D uncertain. Germline loops: CDR1 LNHDA, CDR2 SQIVND (reference sequence). V lost 10 bases and J 0 bases, leaving 13 bases between the germline ends. This CDR3 comprises 14 residues. CDR3 sequence (DNA): TGTGCCACCCTCCCACGCCACTCCTACAATGAGCAGTTCTTC. Protein: CATLPRHSYNEQFF.

The V call is TRBV2, the J call TRBJ1-1, with 11 positions matching TRBD1. CDR1 is SNHLY, CDR2 FYNNEI, per germline. CDR3 length: 13 residues. After removal of 8 bases from V and 10 bases from J, the junction contained 9 bases not matched to a gene. CDR3 nucleotides: TGTGCCAGCCGCCGGGACAGGGGGGAGGTAGCTTTCTTT. This sequence encodes CASRRDRGEVAFF.

The rearrangement links TRBV9 to TRBJ1-5; D perhaps matches TRBD1 (6 bases). The germline V and J ends were trimmed by 4 bases and 6 bases, with 17 bases remaining between them. Germline-derived CDR1 and CDR2 are SGDLS and YYNGEE. The CDR3 extends over 15 amino acids. The chain's CDR3 is CASSPSAGEVQPQHF. The DNA for the CDR3 is TGTGCCAGCAGCCCCTCCGCAGGGGAGGTTCAGCCCCAGCATTTT.

The J gene is TRBJ1-5, the V gene TRBV28; TRBD1 is a possible D gene (6 bases). Germline CDR1 is MDHEN and CDR2 is SYDVKM. The CDR3 is 16 amino acids. V dropped 5 bases and J dropped 9 bases, with 23 bases sitting between them. CDR3 DNA: TGTGCCAGCAGTCTCTTGGGGGGGGCCCGACATCGGCCCCAGCATTTT. Its protein is CASSLLGGARHRPQHF.

The chain joins TRBV7-9 to TRBJ2-5, with D unclear. Germline CDR1 and CDR2: SEHNR and FQNEAQ (reference sequence). Trimming took off 2 bases at V and 2 bases at J, with 6 bases between the two ends. The CDR3 runs 13 residues. The CDR3 region has the DNA TGTGCCAGCAGCTTACTAGGTCAAGAGACCCAGTACTTC. It is translated as CASSLLGQETQYF.

J is TRBJ1-5 and V is TRBV19; D may be TRBD1 (6 bases). In germline, CDR1 is LNHDA, CDR2 SQIVND (reference sequence). The CDR3 spans 16 residues. With 3 bases removed from V and 1 base from J, the gap between germline ends came to 13 bases. The CDR3 DNA reads as TGTGCCAGTAGTATCTTTGGGGGGGGCAGCAATCAGCCCCAGCATTTT. Amino acids: CASSIFGGGSNQPQHF.

The J gene is TRBJ1-1, the V gene TRBV19, with 8 bases fitting TRBD1. Germline V lookup: CDR1 LNHDA, CDR2 SQIVND (reference sequence). J gave up 2 bases and V 5 bases, and 4 bases lay outside the gene matches. CDR3 length: 14 amino acids. The CDR3 here is CASSPGTGNTEAFF. CDR3 bases: TGTGCCAGTAGTCCCGGGACAGGAAACACTGAAGCTTTCTTT.

This clone was found a few times. The chain combines TRBV4-3 with TRBJ2-4, with D unresolved. The CDR3 sequence is 13 residues long. V was clipped by 3 bases and J by 5 bases, with 8 bases between them. Germline loops: CDR1 LGHNA, CDR2 YSLEER. CDR3 coding DNA: TGCGCCAGCAGCCACGAAAGCCAAAACATTCAGTACTTC. Translating it yields CASSHESQNIQYF.

The rearrangement links TRBV15 to TRBJ2-3, with 8 bases that match TRBD2. V was pared by 3 bases and J by 5 bases, with 4 bases of the junction left unmatched. CDR1 is LNHNV and CDR2 is YYDKDF in the germline V gene (reference sequence). This CDR3 contains 14 residues. The CDR3 loop reads CATSRGTRGDTQYF. CDR3 in DNA: TGTGCCACCAGCAGGGGGACTAGGGGAGATACGCAGTATTTT. Looking up the rest from reference TRBV15 and TRBJ2-3 gives the full variable domain: DAMVIQNPRYQVTQFGKPVTLSCSQTLNHNVMYWYQQKSSQAPKLLFHYYDKDFNNEADTPDNFQSRRPNTSFCFLDIRSPGLGDTAMYLCATSRGTRGDTQYFGPGTRLTVL.

The chain joins TRBV30 to TRBJ1-5; a possible D gene is TRBD1 (5 bases). V was shortened by 2 bases and J by 9 bases, with 14 bases between the two germline ends. The CDR3 is made up of 13 amino acids. The germline gives CDR1 GTSNPN, CDR2 SVGIG (reference sequence). The CDR3 here is CAWSKTGTPPQHF. The CDR3 nucleotides read TGTGCCTGGAGTAAAACAGGTACTCCGCCCCAGCATTTT.

The chain employs TRBV7-7 and TRBJ1-5; D remains ambiguous. V was trimmed by 3 bases and J by 10 bases, leaving 16 bases between them. The CDR3 is 14 residues long. The germline gives CDR1 SSHAT, CDR2 FNYEAQ (reference sequence). CDR3: CASSFKPLVRPQHF. The CDR3, as DNA: TGTGCCAGCAGCTTTAAACCACTAGTAAGACCCCAGCATTTT.

The V and J genes are TRBV9 and TRBJ2-4, with D possibly being TRBD2 (5 bases). Germline CDR1 is SGDLS and CDR2 is YYNGEE. The CDR3 totals 13 residues. The V gene lost 0 bases and the J gene lost 9 bases, with 10 bases spanning the gap. DNA for the CDR3: TGTGCCAGCAGCGTAGATATAAGCGGCATTCAGTACTTC. It is translated as CASSVDISGIQYF.

This clone was seen just once. V gene TRBV7-2 combines with J gene TRBJ1-1, with D possibly TRBD1 on 5 matching bases. From germline, CDR1 is SGHTA and CDR2 FQGNSA. The V gene lost 6 bases and the J gene lost 8 bases, with 19 bases spanning the gap. The CDR3 is made up of 14 amino acids. This CDR3 reads CASSLRGSGTEAFF. CDR3 sequence (DNA): TGTGCCAGCAGTTTAAGGGGTTCCGGGACGGAAGCTTTCTTT.

The V gene is TRBV7-2, the J gene TRBJ2-7; 12 bases map to TRBD2. Trimming took 7 bases from V and 2 from J; bases not matched to a gene: 3. Germline V CDR1 and CDR2: SGHTA, FQGNSA. The CDR3 runs 14 residues. The CDR3 coding sequence is TGTGCCAGCACCCTAGCGGGAGGGCCCTACGAGCAGTACTTC. Its protein is CASTLAGGPYEQYF.

The CDR3 DNA follows: TGTGCCAGCAGCCCAAGGACCTTCAGGGGGACCGGGGAGCTGTTTTTT. Protein sequence: CASSPRTFRGTGELFF. This sequence joins TRBV5-8 and TRBJ2-2; 7 bases line up with TRBD1. Unmatched junction bases numbered 11, after V lost 4 bases and J lost 5 bases. The CDR3 contains 16 residues. Germline V gene sequence: CDR1 SGHTS, CDR2 YDEGEE.

The chain links TRBV28 to TRBJ2-5; TRBD2 matches 7 bases. The length of the CDR3 is 12 residues. After removal of 9 bases from V and 3 bases from J, the junction contained 4 bases not matched to a gene. Per the germline V gene, CDR1 is MDHEN and CDR2 is SYDVKM. CDR3 sequence reads: CASRGVEETQYF. The DNA for the CDR3 is TGTGCCAGTCGGGGGGTGGAAGAGACCCAGTACTTC. The full variable domain, completed using reference TRBV28 and TRBJ2-5, is DVKVTQSSRYLVKRTGEKVFLECVQDMDHENMFWYRQDPGLGLRLIYFSYDVKMKEKGDIPEGYSVSREKKERFSLILESASTNQTSMYLCASRGVEETQYFGPGTRLLVL.

The J gene is TRBJ1-3, the V gene TRBV7-2, with no clear D. CDR3 size: 15 residues. The ends were cut back, 0 bases at V and 2 bases at J, with 8 bases in the middle. The germline V gene encodes CDR1 SGHTA and CDR2 FQGNSA. Written as DNA, the CDR3 is TGTGCCAGCAGCTTAGCGGGGAGCCCTGGAAACACCATATATTTT. As protein: CASSLAGSPGNTIYF.

The chain carries TRBV5-4 and TRBJ1-2, with 9 bases aligning to TRBD1. V was clipped by 0 bases and J by 4 bases; unmatched bases: 4. The CDR3 runs 15 residues. Germline assignment: CDR1 SGHNT and CDR2 YYREEE (reference sequence). The CDR3 DNA is TGTGCCAGCAGCTTGGGGGGACAGGGCACCTATGGCTACACCTTC. It codes for CASSLGGQGTYGYTF.

This clone showed up just a few times. This chain joins TRBV14 and TRBJ2-7; D may be TRBD1 (6 bases). The V and J ends lost 4 bases and 6 bases respectively, with 13 bases between them. The length of the CDR3 is 13 residues. Germline-derived CDR1 and CDR2 are SGHDN and FVKESK. The CDR3 DNA reads as TGTGCCAGCAGCCGAACAGGGTTCGTCGAGCAGTACTTC. It is translated as CASSRTGFVEQYF.

V usage is TRBV19 and J usage is TRBJ1-1, with 8 positions matching TRBD1. Germline loops: CDR1 LNHDA, CDR2 SQIVND (reference sequence). J was trimmed by 7 bases and V by 4 bases; bases with no gene match: 8. This CDR3 region has 14 residues. The CDR3, as DNA: TGTGCCAGTAGTACGTTCCAGGGGGCGGGTGAAGCTTTCTTT. Its protein is CASSTFQGAGEAFF.

The J gene is TRBJ1-1, the V gene TRBV5-1; unclear D gene. V lost 4 bases, J lost 2 bases, and 9 bases lay in between. CDR3 size: 13 residues. Germline V lookup: CDR1 SGHRS, CDR2 YFSETQ. CDR3 amino acids: CASSLGSNTEAFF. The CDR3, as DNA: TGCGCCAGCAGCCTCGGATCCAACACTGAAGCTTTCTTT.

The V call is TRBV7-2, the J call TRBJ1-5; unclear D gene. The germline gives CDR1 SGHTA, CDR2 FQGNSA. Deletions cut 2 bases from V and 7 bases from J, with 12 bases between. This CDR3 contains 14 residues. The CDR3, as DNA: TGTGCCAGCAGCTTAAAAAGCAGTGAACAGCCCCAGCATTTT. As protein: CASSLKSSEQPQHF.

The chain joins TRBV6-6 to TRBJ2-1; 8 positions agree with TRBD1. The junction had 8 bases not matched to a gene; V was cut back by 7 bases and J by 6 bases. The germline CDR1 and CDR2 sequences are MNHNY and SVGAGI (reference sequence). The length of the CDR3 is 14 residues. In nucleotides, the CDR3 is TGTGCCAGCAATACAGTGACAGGGGTCAATGAGCAGTTCTTC. Protein product: CASNTVTGVNEQFF.

The V call is TRBV7-2, the J call TRBJ1-4, with D perhaps matching TRBD1 (5 bases). The V gene's germline CDR1 is SGHTA and CDR2 FQGNSA. V was pared by 1 base and J by 8 bases, with 5 bases between. The CDR3 is 12 amino acids. The CDR3, as DNA: TGTGCCAGCAGCTTAGGGGGCGAAAAACTGTTTTTT. Protein: CASSLGGEKLFF.

V usage is TRBV5-1 and J usage is TRBJ2-7; TRBD1 is a possible D gene (5 bases). Germline CDR1 SGHRS, CDR2 YFSETQ. There are 14 residues in the CDR3. The V end lost 0 bases, the J end lost 2 bases, and 9 bases lay between the germline ends. In nucleotides, the CDR3 is TGCGCCAGCAGCTTGGTTCCAGGGACCTACGAGCAGTACTTC. Its protein product is CASSLVPGTYEQYF.

The chain recombines TRBV28 with TRBJ2-3, with D hard to call. Germline values: CDR1 MDHEN, CDR2 SYDVKM. The length of the CDR3 is 12 residues. V lost 5 bases, J lost 6 bases, and 9 bases lay in between. The CDR3 spells CASSPLGDTQYF. The CDR3 bases are TGTGCCAGCAGTCCCTTGGGGGATACGCAGTATTTT.

The chain links TRBV11-2 to TRBJ1-1, with unresolved D. The V gene's germline CDR1 is SGHAT and CDR2 FQNNGV. V was cut by 5 bases and J by 1 base, with 2 bases left in between. The CDR3 runs to 11 residues. In DNA form, the CDR3 reads TGTGCCAGCAGCCAGAACACTGAAGCTTTCTTT. Protein product: CASSQNTEAFF. The whole variable domain, remainder taken from reference TRBV11-2 and TRBJ1-1, is EAGVAQSPRYKIIEKRQSVAFWCNPISGHATLYWYQQILGQGPKLLIQFQNNGVVDDSQLPKDRFSAERLKGVDSTLKIQPAKLEDSAVYLCASSQNTEAFFGQGTRLTVV.

The chain has TRBV5-1 and TRBJ2-5, with D maybe TRBD2 (5 bases). The CDR3 sequence is 14 residues long. Trimming took off 0 bases at V and 3 bases at J, with 9 bases between the two ends. The germline gives CDR1 SGHRS, CDR2 YFSETQ. CDR3 loop: CASSLGTREETQYF. Here the CDR3 DNA reads TGCGCCAGCAGCTTGGGTACTAGAGAAGAGACCCAGTACTTC.